These 16 T cell receptor beta chains originate from one sample sequenced in a study of glioma-infiltrating T cells after dendritic cell vaccination. Clones were sequenced by immunoSEQ multiplex PCR, and TCRdb holds only the in-frame ones, with some missing. The data contain some 90,000 clones, roughly four fifths of them singletons. The time point: after dendritic cell vaccination, including at tumor progression/relapse. The specimen comprised blood, sampled after dendritic cell vaccination. The receptor source for this set is a human donor with glioblastoma.

This chain joins TRBV7-9 and TRBJ1-2, with TRBD1 as a possible D gene (5 bases). Germline loops: CDR1 SEHNR, CDR2 FQNEAQ (reference sequence). CDR3 length: 13 amino acids. The V end was cut by 9 bases, the J end by 2 bases, with 13 bases between. The DNA for the CDR3 is TGTGCCAGTTTCGACCAGGGAAACTATGGCTACACCTTC. It translates to CASFDQGNYGYTF. Full variable domain (rest looked up from reference TRBV7-9 and TRBJ1-2): DTGVSQNPRHKITKRGQNVTFRCDPISEHNRLYWYRQTLGQGPEFLTYFQNEAQLEKSRLLSDRFSAERPKGSFSTLEIQRTEQGDSAMYLCASFDQGNYGYTFGSGTRLTVV.

The J gene is TRBJ2-7, the V gene TRBV12-1; the table's D call of TRBD2 was not tested on the DNA. TRBV12-1 is a pseudogene locus. This CDR3 spans 19 amino acids. CDR3 protein: CASSFWTGGGLASFYEQYV. As DNA, the CDR3 is TGTGCCAGCAGCTTTTGGACAGGGGGTGGACTAGCGAGCTTCTACGAGCAGTACGTC.

The chain joins TRBV6-1 to TRBJ2-1; D may be TRBD2 (5 bases). The CDR3 totals 15 residues. The V end lost 7 bases, the J end lost 1 base, and 14 bases lay between the germline ends. CDR1 MNHNS and CDR2 SASEGT come from the germline V gene. In DNA form, the CDR3 reads TGTGCCAGCATGACCGGGATAGTTTCCTACAATGAGCAGTTCTTC. Translation: CASMTGIVSYNEQFF.

V gene TRBV7-9 combines with J gene TRBJ1-5; D is unclear. Trimming cost V 5 bases and J 3 bases, with 5 bases left between them. CDR3 length: 12 residues. Germline CDR1 reads SEHNR; CDR2 reads FQNEAQ (reference sequence). In DNA, the CDR3 is TGTGCCAGCAGCCTTTCCAATCAGCCCCAGCATTTT. This sequence encodes CASSLSNQPQHF.

The CDR3 DNA reads TGTGCCAGCAGTTACTCTAAACAGGGCGAGCAGTACGTC. Translation gives CASSYSKQGEQYV. V usage is TRBV6-5 and J usage is TRBJ2-7; possible D gene TRBD1, 6 bases. V was trimmed by 0 bases and J by 6 bases, leaving 9 bases between them. Germline CDR1 and CDR2: MNHEY and SVGAGI. This CDR3 contains 13 residues.

J is TRBJ1-1 and V is TRBV19; the D is unclear. The germline gives CDR1 LNHDA, CDR2 SQIVND (reference sequence). V was shortened by 5 bases and J by 5 bases, with 12 bases between the two germline ends. CDR3 length equals 13 residues. The DNA of the CDR3 is TGTGCCAGTAGTCCCCGGGTACGGACTGAAGCTTTCTTT. Its translation is CASSPRVRTEAFF.

The rearrangement joins TRBV5-4 to TRBJ1-2; 9 nucleotides align to TRBD1. The CDR3 loop spans 17 amino acids. CDR1 is SGHNT and CDR2 is YYREEE in the germline V gene (reference sequence). Germline trimming cut 2 bases from V and 6 bases from J; bases unmatched to any gene: 14. The CDR3 loop is CASSFATPGQGRHGYTF. CDR3 sequence (DNA): TGTGCCAGCAGCTTCGCAACACCGGGACAGGGCCGCCATGGCTACACCTTC.

The V call is TRBV13, the J call TRBJ2-3; 11 bases fit TRBD2. Germline V lookup: CDR1 PRHDT, CDR2 FYEKMQ (reference sequence). The CDR3 extends over 14 amino acids. With 6 bases clipped from V and 6 bases from J, the junction kept 5 bases outside the gene matches. The CDR3 nucleotides read TGTGCCAGCAGTTCTAGACTAGCGGGGGATACGCAGTATTTT. Translating gives CASSSRLAGDTQYF.

V is TRBV4-1 and J is TRBJ1-1; the D gene is possibly TRBD1 (6 bases). The V gene's germline CDR1 is MGHRA and CDR2 YSYEKL. Trimming cost V 4 bases and J 7 bases, with 19 bases left between them. This CDR3 has 15 residues. The CDR3 here is CASSRTGTTYDEAFF. DNA for the CDR3: TGCGCCAGCAGCCGAACCGGGACAACCTATGATGAAGCTTTCTTT.

V usage is TRBV27 and J usage is TRBJ2-7, with a weak D call TRBD2 (6 bases). Trimming cost V 5 bases and J 1 base, with 12 bases left between them. CDR3 length equals 14 residues. The germline V gene encodes CDR1 MNHEY and CDR2 SMNVEV (reference sequence). CDR3 residues: CASSKQEGSYEQYV. The DNA of the CDR3 is TGTGCCAGCAGTAAACAGGAGGGGTCCTACGAGCAGTACGTC.

The rearrangement uses TRBV18 and TRBJ1-1, with a possible D match to TRBD1 (6 bases). This CDR3 is built from 14 residues. V was clipped by 2 bases and J by 1 base, with 8 bases between them. Per the germline V gene, CDR1 is KGHSH and CDR2 is LQKENI. The CDR3 DNA reads TGTGCCAGCTCACCAGGGACAACGAACACTGAAGCTTTCTTT. This sequence encodes CASSPGTTNTEAFF. The complete variable domain, with remaining parts taken from reference TRBV18 and TRBJ1-1, reads NAGVMQNPRHLVRRRGQEARLRCSPMKGHSHVYWYRQLPEEGLKFMVYLQKENIIDESGMPKERFSAEFPKEGPSILRIQQVVRGDSAAYFCASSPGTTNTEAFFGQGTRLTVV.

The CDR3 spells CASTLGLTYEQYV. In DNA, the CDR3 is TGTGCCAGTACCCTGGGGCTAACCTACGAGCAGTACGTC. The V call is TRBV19, the J call TRBJ2-7, with D maybe TRBD1 (5 bases). Trimming stripped 7 bases from V and 2 bases from J, with 12 bases between. CDR3 size: 13 residues. Germline CDR1 and CDR2: LNHDA and SQIVND (reference sequence).

V gene TRBV5-4 combines with J gene TRBJ2-7; a possible D gene is TRBD2 (6 bases). V lost 5 bases and J 3 bases, leaving 18 bases between the germline ends. Germline CDR1 reads SGHNT; CDR2 reads YYREEE (reference sequence). This CDR3 has 15 amino acids. Here the CDR3 DNA reads TGTGCCAGCAGGGGAGGAGATAGAAACCACTACGAGCAGTACTTC. This encodes CASRGGDRNHYEQYF. The variable domain in full, completed from reference TRBV5-4 and TRBJ2-7, reads ETGVTQSPTHLIKTRGQQVTLRCSSQSGHNTVSWYQQALGQGPQFIFQYYREEENGRGNFPPRFSGLQFPNYSSELNVNALELDDSALYLCASRGGDRNHYEQYFGPGTRLTVT.

The chain recombines TRBV25-1 with TRBJ1-1, with D unclear. This CDR3 region has 12 residues. Germline V gene lookup returns CDR1 MGHDK and CDR2 SYGVNS. The V end lost 3 bases, the J end lost 3 bases, and 5 bases lay between the germline ends. The CDR3 here is CASSEQDTEAFF. The CDR3 bases are TGTGCCAGCAGTGAGCAGGACACTGAAGCTTTCTTT.

The DNA for the CDR3 is TGTGCCAGCAGCTTTGACACAGGGGTAGGGGAAAAACTGTTTTTT. Its translation: CASSFDTGVGEKLFF. This chain uses TRBV7-2 with TRBJ1-4, with 7 bases aligning to TRBD1. Per germline, CDR1 SGHTA and CDR2 FQGNSA. V lost 3 bases to trimming and J lost 8 bases; unmatched junction nucleotides: 9. The CDR3 runs to 15 residues. The full variable domain, its missing parts supplied by reference TRBV7-2 and TRBJ1-4, is GAGVSQSPSNKVTEKGKDVELRCDPISGHTALYWYRQSLGQGLEFLIYFQGNSAPDKSGLPSDRFSAERTGGSVSTLTIQRTQQEDSAVYLCASSFDTGVGEKLFFGSGTQLSVL.

This chain uses TRBV6-4 with TRBJ2-1, with D perhaps TRBD2 (6 bases). Trimming left V 2 bases short and J 6 bases short, with 14 bases between. This CDR3 is 15 amino acids long. Germline V gene sequence: CDR1 MRHNA, CDR2 SNTAGT. The CDR3 region is CASSDEGLGVNEQFF. The CDR3 nucleotides read TGTGCCAGCAGTGACGAGGGACTGGGGGTCAATGAGCAGTTCTTC.